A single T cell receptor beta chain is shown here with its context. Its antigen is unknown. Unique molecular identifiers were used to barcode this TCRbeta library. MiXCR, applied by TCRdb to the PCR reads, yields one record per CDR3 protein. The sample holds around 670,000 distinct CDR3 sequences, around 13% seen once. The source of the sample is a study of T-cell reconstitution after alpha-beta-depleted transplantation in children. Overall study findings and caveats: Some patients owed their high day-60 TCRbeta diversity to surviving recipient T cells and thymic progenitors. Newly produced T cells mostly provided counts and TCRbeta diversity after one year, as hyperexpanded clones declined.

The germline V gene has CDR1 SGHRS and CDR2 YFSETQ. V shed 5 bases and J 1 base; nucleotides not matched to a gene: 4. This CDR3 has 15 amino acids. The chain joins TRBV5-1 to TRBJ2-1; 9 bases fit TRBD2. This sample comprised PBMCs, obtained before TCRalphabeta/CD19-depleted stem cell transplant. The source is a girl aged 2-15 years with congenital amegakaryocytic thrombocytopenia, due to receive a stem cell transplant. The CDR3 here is CASRLSGRSYNEQFF. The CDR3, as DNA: TGCGCCAGCAGGTTAAGCGGGAGGTCCTACAATGAGCAGTTCTTC.